This T cell receptor (beta chain) was captured in a study of T cell changes during pregnancy in multiple sclerosis. Unmatched junction bases numbered 4, after V lost 3 bases and J lost 5 bases. Looked up from germline, CDR1 is SGHKS and CDR2 is YYEKEE (reference sequence). The CDR3 extends over 14 amino acids. The table came from immunoSEQ multiplex PCR; TCRdb's copy has only in-frame clones and leaves some out. The sample yields around 10,000 clones, more than 85% seen once. The gene calls are TRBV5-5 and TRBJ1-1; 10 nucleotides align to TRBD1. This sample comprised CD8+ T cells from peripheral blood mononuclear cells, obtained in the first trimester of pregnancy. This TCR derives from a female donor in good health, enrolled as a control in a pregnancy study. The CDR3 sequence: CASSSDRGLTEAFF. The CDR3 nucleotides are TGTGCCAGCAGCTCGGACAGGGGGTTGACTGAAGCTTTCTTT.